This record looks at one T cell receptor beta chain sequence and its context. The study used 100 million or so PBMCs per unsorted sample for genomic DNA. The data stem from a study of shared clonotypes between healthy human individuals. The wider study: Two women and a few men aged 18 to 49 made up the donors.

The CDR3 is 13 amino acids. Germline lookup yields CDR1 SQVTM and CDR2 ANQGSEA. V lost 2 bases and J 2 bases, leaving 8 bases between the germline ends. Unsorted PBMC replicate PCRs used approximately 280 ng DNA, around 30,000 T cell genomes. On ten immunoSEQ deep assay plates, unsorted PBMC DNA was sequenced. Profiling relied on immunoSEQ multiplex PCR, and the TCRdb table lists in-frame clones only, not all of them. The sample has about half a million clones, about four fifths seen once. The receptor's source is a woman between 40 and 50 years old in good health. Some clones in this sample may be carry-over from other donors' samples. The sample comprised PBMCs. The rearrangement links TRBV29-1 to TRBJ2-3; D call uncertain. DNA for the CDR3: TGCAGCGTTGAAATACACTTCACAGATACGCAGTATTTT. Translation: CSVEIHFTDTQYF.